The source of this TCR beta chain is a study of blood T cell repertoires in COVID-19. This clone was seen more than once but under ten times. Here immunoSEQ multiplex PCR was the method, and the copy in TCRdb shows in-frame clones only, minus some. The table shows about 260,000 clones, with roughly 90% occurring only once. V lost 2 bases to trimming and J lost 4 bases, with 15 bases between them. CDR1 and CDR2 (germline): WNHNN, SYGVQD (reference sequence). CDR3 length: 15 residues. The sample taken for sequencing was peripheral blood. The chain combines TRBV10-1 with TRBJ2-7, with D uncertain. The receptor's source is a man aged 25-45 years with active or convalescent COVID-19. The chain's CDR3 is CASSEGPGWVYEQYF. The CDR3 bases are TGCGCCAGCAGTGAGGGGCCAGGCTGGGTATACGAGCAGTACTTC.